This record looks at one T cell receptor (beta chain) sequence and its context. CDR1 is SNHLY, CDR2 FYNNEI, per germline. CDR3 length: 14 residues. V was pared by 7 bases and J by 5 bases, with 5 bases of the junction left unmatched. Seattle enrolled patients during active infection and tracked them longitudinally. TCRdb's copy holds only in-frame clones and misses some; the assay was immunoSEQ multiplex PCR. The data show tens of thousands of clones, with more than 70% seen just once and more than 15% held by the top ten. The data were taken from a study of blood T cell repertoires in COVID-19. Background on the study: Samples of COVID-19 (acute and convalescent) were obtained from the United States, Italy and Spain. Sample material is recorded as cDNA or gDNA derived from T cells, B-cell-depleted T cells, or PBMCs.

The TCR comes from a man aged 25 to 40 with COVID-19, enrolled during active disease. The chain joins TRBV2 to TRBJ2-1; the match to TRBD2 covers 10 bases. The material sequenced was peripheral blood. CDR3 loop: CASKRSGGDNEQFF. CDR3 nucleotides: TGTGCCAGCAAAAGGAGCGGGGGGGACAATGAGCAGTTCTTC. Full variable domain (remainder filled in from reference TRBV2 and TRBJ2-1): EPEVTQTPSHQVTQMGQEVILRCVPISNHLYFYWYRQILGQKVEFLVSFYNNEISEKSEIFDDQFSVERPDGSNFTLKIRSTKLEDSAMYFCASKRSGGDNEQFFGPGTRLTVL.